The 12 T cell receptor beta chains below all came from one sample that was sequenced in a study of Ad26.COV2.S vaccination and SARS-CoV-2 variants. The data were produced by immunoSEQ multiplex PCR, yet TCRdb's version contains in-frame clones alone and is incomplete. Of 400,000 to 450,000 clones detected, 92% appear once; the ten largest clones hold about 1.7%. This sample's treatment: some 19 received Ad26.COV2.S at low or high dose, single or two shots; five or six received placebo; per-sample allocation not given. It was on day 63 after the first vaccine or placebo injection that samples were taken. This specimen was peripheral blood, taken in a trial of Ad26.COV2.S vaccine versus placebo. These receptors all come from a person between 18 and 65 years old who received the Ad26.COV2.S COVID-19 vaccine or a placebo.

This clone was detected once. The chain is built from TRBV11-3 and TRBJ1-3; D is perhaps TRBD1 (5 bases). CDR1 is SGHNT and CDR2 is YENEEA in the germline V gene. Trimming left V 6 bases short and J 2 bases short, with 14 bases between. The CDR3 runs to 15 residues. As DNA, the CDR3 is TGTGCCAGCAGTCGTTATACAGGACCTGGAAACACCATATATTTT. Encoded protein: CASSRYTGPGNTIYF.

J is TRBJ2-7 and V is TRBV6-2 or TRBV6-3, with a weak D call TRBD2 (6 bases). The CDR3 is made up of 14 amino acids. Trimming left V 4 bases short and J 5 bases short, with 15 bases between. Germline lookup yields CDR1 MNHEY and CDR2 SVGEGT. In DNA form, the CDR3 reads TGTGCCAGCAGTTTCAGGAGGGGTCTCCACGAGCAGTACTTC. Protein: CASSFRRGLHEQYF.

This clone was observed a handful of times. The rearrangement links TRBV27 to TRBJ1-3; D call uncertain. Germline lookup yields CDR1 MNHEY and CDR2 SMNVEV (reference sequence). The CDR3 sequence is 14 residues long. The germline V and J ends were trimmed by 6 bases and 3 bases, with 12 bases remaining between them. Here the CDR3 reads CASSPGGVGNTIYF. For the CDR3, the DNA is TGTGCCAGCAGCCCCGGTGGTGTTGGAAACACCATATATTTT.

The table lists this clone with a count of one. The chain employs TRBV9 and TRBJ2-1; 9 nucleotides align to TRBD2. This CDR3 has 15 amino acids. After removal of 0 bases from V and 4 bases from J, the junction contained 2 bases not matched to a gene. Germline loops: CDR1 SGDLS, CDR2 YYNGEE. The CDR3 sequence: CASSVVAGGYNEQFF. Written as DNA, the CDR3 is TGTGCCAGCAGCGTAGTGGCGGGGGGGTACAATGAGCAGTTCTTC. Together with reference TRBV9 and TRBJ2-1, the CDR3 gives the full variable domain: DSGVTQTPKHLITATGQRVTLRCSPRSGDLSVYWYQQSLDQGLQFLIQYYNGEERAKGNILERFSAQQFPDLHSELNLSSLELGDSALYFCASSVVAGGYNEQFFGPGTRLTVL.

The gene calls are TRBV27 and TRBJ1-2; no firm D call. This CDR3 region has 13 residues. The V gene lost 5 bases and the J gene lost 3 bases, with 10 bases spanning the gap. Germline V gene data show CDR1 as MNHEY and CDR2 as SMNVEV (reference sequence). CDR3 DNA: TGTGCCAGCAGTCGGAAGGAGGACTATGGCTACACCTTC. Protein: CASSRKEDYGYTF.

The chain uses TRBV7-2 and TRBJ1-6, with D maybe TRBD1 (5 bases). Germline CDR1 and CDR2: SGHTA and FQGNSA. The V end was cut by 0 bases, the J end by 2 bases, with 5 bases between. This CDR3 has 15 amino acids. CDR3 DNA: TGTGCCAGCAGCTTAGCGGGACCCTATAATTCACCCCTCCACTTT. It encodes CASSLAGPYNSPLHF.

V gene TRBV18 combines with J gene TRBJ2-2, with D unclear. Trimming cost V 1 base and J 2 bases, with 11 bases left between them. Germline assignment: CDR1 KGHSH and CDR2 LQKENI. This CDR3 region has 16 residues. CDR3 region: CASSPQTSRNTGELFF. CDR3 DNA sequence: TGTGCCAGCTCACCACAAACGAGTAGAAACACCGGGGAGCTGTTTTTT.

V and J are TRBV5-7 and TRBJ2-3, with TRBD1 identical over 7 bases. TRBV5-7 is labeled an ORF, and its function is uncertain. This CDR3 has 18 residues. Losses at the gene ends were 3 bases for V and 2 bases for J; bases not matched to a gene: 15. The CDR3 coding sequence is TGTGCCAGCAGCTACCTCTCCCTACAGGGGCTCCTCACAGATACGCAGTATTTT. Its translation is CASSYLSLQGLLTDTQYF.

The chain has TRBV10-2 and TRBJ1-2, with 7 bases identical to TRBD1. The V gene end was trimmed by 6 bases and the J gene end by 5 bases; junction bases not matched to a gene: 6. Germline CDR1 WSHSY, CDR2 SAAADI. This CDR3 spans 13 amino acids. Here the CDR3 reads CASRDTGDYGYTF. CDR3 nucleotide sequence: TGCGCCAGCAGGGATACAGGGGATTATGGCTACACCTTC.

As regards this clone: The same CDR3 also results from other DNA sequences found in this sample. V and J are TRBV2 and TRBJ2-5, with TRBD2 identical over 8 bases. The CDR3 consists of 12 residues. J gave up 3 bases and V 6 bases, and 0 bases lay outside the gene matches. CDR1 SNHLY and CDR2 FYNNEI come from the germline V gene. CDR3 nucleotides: TGTGCCAGCAGCGGGGGGGAAGAGACCCAGTACTTC. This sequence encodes CASSGGEETQYF.

In DNA form, the CDR3 reads TGTGCCAGCAGTTACTCGGTCCCACGACACAGCTACGAGCAGTACTTC. Protein product: CASSYSVPRHSYEQYF. This chain links TRBV6-5 with TRBJ2-7, with no clear D. Between the trimmed V and J ends, which lost 0 bases and 3 bases, there was a span of 15 bases. Germline V lookup: CDR1 MNHEY, CDR2 SVGAGI. The CDR3 is made up of 16 amino acids.

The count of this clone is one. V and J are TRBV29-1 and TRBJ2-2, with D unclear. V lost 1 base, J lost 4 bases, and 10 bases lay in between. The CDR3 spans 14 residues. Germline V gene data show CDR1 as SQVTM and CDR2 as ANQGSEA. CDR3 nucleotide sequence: TGCAGCGTTGAAGGGGCGTGGACCACCGGGGAGCTGTTTTTT. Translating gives CSVEGAWTTGELFF.